The 8 T cell receptor beta chains presented below share a single source sample, sequenced in a study of blood T cell repertoires in COVID-19. Using immunoSEQ multiplex PCR, the repertoire was profiled, and TCRdb retains in-frame clones only, with some absent. Among about 78,000 clones, over 75% were seen once, and the ten largest hold about 0.83%. The sample taken for sequencing was peripheral blood. Source of these receptors: a woman older than 75 with acute or convalescent COVID-19.

This rearrangement joins TRBV5-1 to TRBJ1-2; D is unresolved. V was pared by 4 bases and J by 1 base, with 14 bases between. CDR1 SGHRS and CDR2 YFSETQ come from the germline V gene. There are 15 residues in the CDR3. CDR3 sequence reads: CASSPDIILNYGYTF. The CDR3 DNA reads as TGCGCCAGCAGCCCTGACATTATCCTTAACTATGGCTACACCTTC.

The chain is built from TRBV6-4 and TRBJ2-3; D remains unclear. V gave up 6 bases and J gave up 6 bases, with 22 bases separating them. The germline CDR1 and CDR2 sequences are MRHNA and SNTAGT. CDR3 length equals 16 residues. The chain's CDR3 is CASSPSTQRPRDTQYF. The DNA of the CDR3 is TGTGCCAGCAGCCCCTCGACGCAGCGTCCACGGGATACGCAGTATTTT.

The chain links TRBV3-1 (or the pseudogene TRBV3-2) to TRBJ1-3; TRBD1 matches 10 bases. CDR1 and CDR2 from the germline V gene are LGHDT and YNNKEL (reference sequence). This CDR3 is built from 15 residues. Losses at the gene ends were 4 bases for V and 2 bases for J; bases not matched to a gene: 2. CDR3 in amino acids: CASSPTGGTGNTIYF. The CDR3 DNA sequence: TGTGCCAGCAGCCCGACAGGGGGCACTGGAAACACCATATATTTT.

The chain carries TRBV7-3 and TRBJ2-6; 9 positions match TRBD2. The CDR3 length is 18 residues. Per germline, CDR1 SGHTA and CDR2 FQGTGA. With V trimmed by 0 bases and J by 3 bases, 6 bases remained unmatched. In DNA, the CDR3 is TGTGCCAGCAGCTTAACCCTAGCGGGGACCCTTGGGGCCAACGTCCTGACTTTC. This translates into CASSLTLAGTLGANVLTF.

This rearrangement joins TRBV5-4 to TRBJ2-1; 7 nucleotides match TRBD1. Unmatched junction bases numbered 16, after V lost 3 bases and J lost 10 bases. CDR3 length: 16 residues. Germline-derived CDR1 and CDR2 are SGHNT and YYREEE (reference sequence). The CDR3 DNA is TGTGCCAGCAGCTCCTCGGGACAGATGGGGAGAGAGGAGCAGTTCTTC. Translation gives CASSSSGQMGREEQFF.

The CDR3 nucleotides are TGTGCCAGCAGTTCGGCGCAGGCGGGGGAGACCCAGTACTTC. Translation: CASSSAQAGETQYF. The chain is built from TRBV27 and TRBJ2-5, with D perhaps matching TRBD2 (6 bases). Germline loops: CDR1 MNHEY, CDR2 SMNVEV (reference sequence). V lost 4 bases to trimming and J lost 5 bases, with 14 bases between them. The length of the CDR3 is 14 residues.

Only one count was recorded for this clone. The chain couples TRBV5-1 to TRBJ2-5, with D tentatively TRBD1 (5 bases). The CDR3 is 16 residues long. The V end was cut by 0 bases, the J end by 5 bases, with 17 bases between. In germline, CDR1 is SGHRS, CDR2 YFSETQ. This CDR3 reads CASSLGSHTGSETQYF. DNA for the CDR3: TGCGCCAGCAGCTTGGGCTCCCACACAGGAAGTGAGACCCAGTACTTC.

The chain joins TRBV14 to TRBJ2-7; 13 nucleotides line up with TRBD2. J was trimmed by 6 bases and V by 4 bases; bases with no gene match: 15. This CDR3 contains 18 residues. Germline V gene data show CDR1 as SGHDN and CDR2 as FVKESK. The CDR3 nucleotides are TGTGCCAGCAGCCTACCACCGGGGACTAGCGGGAAAGCTTGCGAGCAGTACTTC. This codes for CASSLPPGTSGKACEQYF.